These T cell receptor beta chains were read from a single sample in a study of cytomegalovirus exposure and HLA in healthy donors. Profiled with immunoSEQ multiplex PCR; TCRdb holds only in-frame clones, not every one. The table has approximately 130,000 clones, about 86% seen once; the top ten hold about 2.4%. The sequencing input was PBMCs. These receptors all stem from a woman aged 35 to 49 in good health and CMV-seronegative. The CDR3 runs from the conserved cysteine through the conserved F or W. A D gene is named only where the DNA matches it firmly. A row's size may be missing; if present it is once, few, many or a size class.

v_gene: TRBV15; abundance: NA; j_gene: TRBJ2-7; d_gene: TRBD1; CDR3aa: CATRDRGAYEQYF; CDR3nt: TGTGCCACCCGGGACAGGGGGGCCTACGAGCAGTACTTC
v_gene: TRBV7-9; abundance: NA; j_gene: TRBJ1-3; d_gene: TRBD1; CDR3aa: CASGLWGDRGLGNTIYF; CDR3nt: TGTGCCAGCGGCCTCTGGGGTGACAGGGGGCTAGGAAACACCATATATTTT
v_gene: TRBV29-1; abundance: NA; j_gene: TRBJ1-2; d_gene: TRBD1; CDR3aa: CSVEGRAQGTAYSYTF; CDR3nt: TGCAGCGTTGAGGGCCGAGCACAGGGGACGGCCTATAGCTACACCTTC
v_gene: TRBV9; abundance: NA; j_gene: TRBJ2-7; d_gene: TRBD1; CDR3aa: CASSTRGWSEQYF; CDR3nt: TGTGCCAGCAGCACCAGGGGGTGGTCGGAGCAGTACTTC
v_gene: TRBV20-1; abundance: NA; j_gene: TRBJ2-7; d_gene: TRBD2; CDR3aa: CSAWGGGEQYF; CDR3nt: TGCAGTGCCTGGGGGGGAGGGGAGCAGTACTTC
v_gene: TRBV27; abundance: NA; j_gene: TRBJ1-2; d_gene: TRBD1; CDR3aa: CASSPGQYYGYTF; CDR3nt: TGTGCCAGCAGCCCGGGACAGTACTATGGCTACACCTTC
v_gene: TRBV7-9; abundance: NA; j_gene: TRBJ2-6; d_gene: TRBD1; CDR3aa: CASSFKGQVSGANVLTF; CDR3nt: TGTGCCAGCAGCTTTAAGGGACAGGTCTCTGGGGCCAACGTCCTGACTTTC
v_gene: TRBV29-1; abundance: NA; j_gene: TRBJ2-3; d_gene: NA; CDR3aa: CSITQGSDTQYF; CDR3nt: TGCAGCATAACCCAGGGGTCAGATACGCAGTATTTT
v_gene: TRBV29-1; abundance: few; j_gene: TRBJ1-1; d_gene: TRBD1; CDR3aa: CSATTGGSNTEAFF; CDR3nt: TGCAGCGCCACGACAGGGGGGTCGAACACTGAAGCTTTCTTT
v_gene: TRBV12-2; abundance: NA; j_gene: TRBJ2-4; d_gene: NA; CDR3aa: CASRLEDYLAKNIQYF; CDR3nt: TGTGCAAGTCGCTTAGAGGACTACTTAGCCAAAAACATTCAGTACTTC
v_gene: TRBV27; abundance: NA; j_gene: TRBJ1-5; d_gene: NA; CDR3aa: CASSSQDSQPQHF; CDR3nt: TGTGCCAGCAGTTCACAAGATTCCCAGCCCCAGCATTTT
v_gene: TRBV28; abundance: NA; j_gene: TRBJ2-1; d_gene: TRBD2; CDR3aa: CASRAGAYEQFF; CDR3nt: TGTGCCAGCAGAGCGGGGGCGTATGAGCAGTTCTTC
v_gene: TRBV18; abundance: NA; j_gene: TRBJ1-4; d_gene: NA; CDR3aa: CASSLEFNEKLFF; CDR3nt: TGTGCCAGCTCACTCGAGTTTAATGAAAAACTGTTTTTT
v_gene: TRBV4-1; abundance: NA; j_gene: TRBJ2-1; d_gene: TRBD2; CDR3aa: CASSPNFSGRSNEQFF; CDR3nt: TGCGCCAGCAGCCCAAACTTTAGCGGGAGGTCCAATGAGCAGTTCTTC
v_gene: TRBV19; abundance: NA; j_gene: TRBJ1-1; d_gene: TRBD1; CDR3aa: CATRETGSKNTEAFF; CDR3nt: TGTGCCACCCGAGAGACAGGGAGCAAGAACACTGAAGCTTTCTTT
v_gene: TRBV2; abundance: NA; j_gene: TRBJ2-6; d_gene: TRBD2; CDR3aa: CASSPVRGGRPSGANVLTF; CDR3nt: TGTGCCAGCAGCCCCGTTCGAGGCGGGAGACCATCTGGGGCCAACGTCCTGACTTTC
v_gene: TRBV11-3; abundance: NA; j_gene: TRBJ2-3; d_gene: TRBD2; CDR3aa: CASSLGILAGVTDTQYF; CDR3nt: TGTGCCAGCAGCTTAGGAATCCTAGCGGGGGTGACAGATACGCAGTATTTT
v_gene: TRBV4-1; abundance: NA; j_gene: TRBJ1-1; d_gene: TRBD1; CDR3aa: CASSHRTGPNTEAFF; CDR3nt: TGCGCCAGCAGCCACCGGACAGGACCAAACACTGAAGCTTTCTTT
v_gene: TRBV19; abundance: NA; j_gene: TRBJ1-2; d_gene: NA; CDR3aa: CASSIEWAPGGYTF; CDR3nt: TGTGCCAGTAGTATAGAATGGGCCCCAGGAGGCTACACCTTC
v_gene: TRBV10-3; abundance: NA; j_gene: TRBJ2-7; d_gene: TRBD1; CDR3aa: CAISEQGPAPYEQYF; CDR3nt: TGTGCCATCAGTGAACAGGGGCCAGCCCCCTACGAGCAGTACTTC
v_gene: TRBV28; abundance: few; j_gene: TRBJ1-6; d_gene: NA; CDR3aa: CASSLVAVTISSYNSPLHF; CDR3nt: TGTGCCAGCAGTTTAGTGGCAGTCACTATCAGCTCCTATAATTCACCCCTCCACTTT
v_gene: TRBV27; abundance: NA; j_gene: TRBJ2-2; d_gene: TRBD1; CDR3aa: CASSLLGTGGSSGELFF; CDR3nt: TGTGCCAGCAGTTTACTTGGGACAGGCGGTTCATCTGGGGAGCTGTTTTTT
v_gene: TRBV4-1; abundance: NA; j_gene: TRBJ2-5; d_gene: TRBD2; CDR3aa: CASSQVSGGPLRETQYF; CDR3nt: TGCGCCAGCAGCCAAGTGTCGGGAGGCCCCTTAAGAGAGACCCAGTACTTC
v_gene: TRBV6-1; abundance: few; j_gene: TRBJ1-1; d_gene: NA; CDR3aa: CASSEGWGTLNTEAFF; CDR3nt: TGTGCCAGCAGTGAAGGTTGGGGGACACTGAACACTGAAGCTTTCTTT
v_gene: TRBV28; abundance: NA; j_gene: TRBJ2-6; d_gene: NA; CDR3aa: CASSSTGLGSGANVLTF; CDR3nt: TGTGCCAGCAGTAGCACAGGGCTGGGCTCTGGGGCCAACGTCCTGACTTTC
v_gene: TRBV7-3; abundance: NA; j_gene: TRBJ1-2; d_gene: TRBD1; CDR3aa: CASSNRGEYGYTF; CDR3nt: TGTGCCAGCAGTAACAGGGGAGAGTATGGCTACACCTTC
v_gene: TRBV27; abundance: once; j_gene: TRBJ2-3; d_gene: TRBD1; CDR3aa: CASSRGPDTQYF; CDR3nt: TGTGCCAGCAGTAGGGGGCCAGATACGCAGTATTTT
v_gene: TRBV10-3; abundance: NA; j_gene: TRBJ2-3; d_gene: TRBD2; CDR3aa: CATRLAGEPTDTQYF; CDR3nt: TGTGCCACGCGACTAGCGGGCGAACCCACAGATACGCAGTATTTT
v_gene: TRBV19; abundance: NA; j_gene: TRBJ2-3; d_gene: NA; CDR3aa: CASRSGESAGSSDTQYF; CDR3nt: TGTGCCAGTAGGTCCGGAGAGTCCGCGGGGTCATCAGATACGCAGTATTTT
v_gene: TRBV5-8; abundance: once; j_gene: TRBJ2-3; d_gene: NA; CDR3aa: CASSSWRGMVSDTQYF; CDR3nt: TGTGCCAGCAGCTCTTGGCGAGGGATGGTGTCAGATACGCAGTATTTT
v_gene: TRBV5-1; abundance: NA; j_gene: TRBJ2-7; d_gene: TRBD2; CDR3aa: CASSSLASGAREQYF; CDR3nt: TGCGCCAGCAGCTCCCTGGCCAGCGGGGCTCGGGAGCAGTACTTC
v_gene: TRBV27; abundance: NA; j_gene: TRBJ2-3; d_gene: NA; CDR3aa: CASSLSDQVSGDTQYF; CDR3nt: TGTGCCAGCAGTTTATCGGATCAAGTTTCGGGGGATACGCAGTATTTT
v_gene: TRBV30; abundance: NA; j_gene: TRBJ1-2; d_gene: TRBD1; CDR3aa: CAWTRLKGGQGADYGYTF; CDR3nt: TGTGCCTGGACCCGATTAAAAGGAGGACAGGGGGCTGACTATGGCTACACCTTC
v_gene: TRBV28; abundance: NA; j_gene: TRBJ2-7; d_gene: TRBD2; CDR3aa: CASSPSRGGTSSYEQYF; CDR3nt: TGTGCCAGCAGTCCCAGTAGGGGGGGGACTAGCTCCTACGAGCAGTACTTC
v_gene: TRBV7-9; abundance: NA; j_gene: TRBJ1-3; d_gene: NA; CDR3aa: CASSDLGGAESGNTIYF; CDR3nt: TGTGCCAGCAGCGATCTCGGGGGGGCCGAATCTGGAAACACCATATATTTT